The entry below gives a single T cell receptor beta chain sequence along with its context. Its antigen is still unknown. The record originates from a study of siplizumab effects on memory and regulatory T cells. Assaying covered about 99,000 TCR templates per sample. Assay used: immunoSEQ multiplex PCR; TCRdb lists only in-frame clones, some missing. The sample lists under 70,000 clones, roughly 85% occurring once. Germline V lookup: CDR1 SNHLY, CDR2 FYNNEI. The CDR3 is 15 residues long. Trimming cost V 2 bases and J 4 bases; bases outside gene matches: 8. Notes on the study in general: Naive T cells looked more diverse than memory cells, and they looked like major contributors to the alloresponse.

V is TRBV2 and J is TRBJ2-7; 7 nucleotides match TRBD1. The sequence came from a human donor in good health. The specimen was memory CD4+ T cells sorted from blood. The CDR3 here is CASSESAGGKYEQYF. In nucleotides, the CDR3 is TGTGCCAGCAGTGAATCGGCAGGGGGAAAATACGAGCAGTACTTC.